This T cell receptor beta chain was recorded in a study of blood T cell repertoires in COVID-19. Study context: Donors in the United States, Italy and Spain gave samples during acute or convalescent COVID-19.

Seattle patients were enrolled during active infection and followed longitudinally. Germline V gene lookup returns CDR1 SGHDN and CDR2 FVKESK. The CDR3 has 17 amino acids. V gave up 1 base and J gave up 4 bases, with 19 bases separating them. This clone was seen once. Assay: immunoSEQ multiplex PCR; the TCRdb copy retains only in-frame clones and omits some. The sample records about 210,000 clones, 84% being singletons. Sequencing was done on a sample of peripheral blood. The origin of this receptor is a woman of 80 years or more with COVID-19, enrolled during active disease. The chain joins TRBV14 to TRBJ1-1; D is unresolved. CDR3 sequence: CASSQGVYEIEGTEAFF. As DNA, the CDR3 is TGTGCCAGCAGCCAAGGAGTCTATGAGATTGAGGGCACTGAAGCTTTCTTT.